This T cell receptor (beta chain) was sequenced for a study of T cells in Graves' hyperthyroidism and ophthalmopathy. Study results and limitations: Among clonotypes expanded in thyroid above 0.001, most were also found in blood.

TCR beta CDR3 regions were amplified from RNA. First-round RT-PCR with HTBI primers amplified the TCR CDR3 region. TCRdb analysed the multiplex PCR reads with MiXCR anew, one entry per CDR3 protein. The table has 250,000 to 350,000 distinct CDR3 sequences, around 16% seen once. The V end lost 10 bases, the J end lost 2 bases, and 15 bases lay between the germline ends. The CDR3 loop spans 13 amino acids. CDR1 is MDHEN, CDR2 SYDVKM, per germline. Ten or more counts support this clonotype. What it recognizes is unknown. The rearrangement joins TRBV28 to TRBJ2-7; D possibly corresponds to TRBD1 (6 bases). Sequencing was done on a sample of blood. The origin of this receptor is a man aged 30-40 years with Graves' hyperthyroidism. The CDR3 sequence is CATATGPTYEQYF. The CDR3 DNA is TGTGCCACCGCGACAGGACCAACCTACGAGCAGTACTTC.